This passage covers 31 T cell receptor beta chains from one sample sequenced in a study of monozygotic twins with inflammatory bowel disease. TCRdb re-analyzed the 5' RACE reads; it lists each CDR3 protein once, without DNA. Recorded for this sample: roughly 330,000 distinct CDR3 sequences. Sequencing was done on a sample of blood. These receptors were collected from a human donor with ulcerative colitis or Crohn's disease, or a healthy co-twin of an affected twin (not recorded which).

The chain uses TRBV5-5 and TRBJ1-4. Germline V gene sequence: CDR1 SGHKS, CDR2 YYEKEE (reference sequence). The CDR3 sequence is 14 residues long. The CDR3 loop reads CASSWAGPNEKLFF.

The rearrangement joins TRBV29-1 to TRBJ2-2; TCRdb designates TRBD1, a call that cannot be tested without DNA. The length of the CDR3 is 13 residues. The germline gives CDR1 SQVTM, CDR2 ANQGSEA. CDR3 region: CSGLKSGSGELFF.

This chain joins TRBV4-1 and TRBJ1-2; TCRdb returns TRBD1, unconfirmable since there is no DNA. This CDR3 has 14 residues. Germline V gene lookup returns CDR1 MGHRA and CDR2 YSYEKL. CDR3 protein: CASSQGNRASGYTF.

The CDR3 here is CASSWTANTGELFF. The V gene is TRBV11-2, the J gene TRBJ2-2; TCRdb's D call of TRBD1 is untestable without DNA. Germline V CDR1 and CDR2: SGHAT, FQNNGV. This CDR3 has 14 residues.

CDR3 amino acids: CASTRTGSSEQYF. The V gene is TRBV6-5, the J gene TRBJ2-7; the D gene TCRdb calls, TRBD1, cannot be checked with no DNA. Germline V CDR1 and CDR2: MNHEY, SVGAGI. CDR3 length: 13 amino acids.

Here the CDR3 reads CASAYRRNTEAFF. This chain uses TRBV27 with TRBJ1-1; the TRBD1 assignment by TCRdb is unverifiable without DNA. This CDR3 contains 13 residues. Per the germline V gene, CDR1 is MNHEY and CDR2 is SMNVEV (reference sequence).

The J gene is TRBJ1-5, the V gene TRBV28; checking the TCRdb D call of TRBD1 is not possible without DNA. The CDR3 length is 15 residues. The germline gives CDR1 MDHEN, CDR2 SYDVKM. Here the CDR3 reads CATTPGQGGNQPQHF. Drawing the rest from reference TRBV28 and TRBJ1-5, the complete variable domain is DVKVTQSSRYLVKRTGEKVFLECVQDMDHENMFWYRQDPGLGLRLIYFSYDVKMKEKGDIPEGYSVSREKKERFSLILESASTNQTSMYLCATTPGQGGNQPQHFGDGTRLSIL.

The chain combines TRBV24-1 with TRBJ2-1; the D gene TCRdb calls, TRBD2, cannot be checked with no DNA. CDR1 and CDR2 (germline): KGHDR, SFDVKD. This CDR3 has 17 residues. The CDR3 here is CATSDLPGDYRDNEQFF.

The chain combines TRBV5-6 with TRBJ1-2. The CDR3 covers 15 residues. Germline CDR1 SGHDT, CDR2 YYEEEE. CDR3 amino acids: CASSLGVSQGYGYTF.

The chain couples TRBV5-1 to TRBJ1-1. The CDR3 is 14 residues long. Germline CDR1 and CDR2: SGHRS and YFSETQ. CDR3 amino acids: CASSRGGMNTEAFF.

The V gene is TRBV18, the J gene TRBJ1-5. This CDR3 has 14 residues. CDR1 and CDR2 (germline): KGHSH, LQKENI. The CDR3 here is CASSPPERNQPQHF.

J is TRBJ2-1 and V is TRBV7-2; TCRdb lists TRBD2, though no DNA is available to test this call. CDR1 and CDR2 (germline): SGHTA, FQGNSA. The CDR3 covers 12 residues. The CDR3 protein is CASSIGGERKFF.

J is TRBJ1-2 and V is TRBV19. The CDR3 consists of 13 residues. Germline V lookup: CDR1 LNHDA, CDR2 SQIVND (reference sequence). CDR3 sequence reads: CASSSDGVVGYTF.

The rearrangement uses TRBV11-2 and TRBJ1-5; TCRdb's D gene call, TRBD1, goes unchecked for lack of DNA. The CDR3 has 20 residues. Germline values: CDR1 SGHAT, CDR2 FQNNGV. CDR3 sequence reads: CASTLRAPGQGGISNQPQHF.

The J gene is TRBJ2-7, the V gene TRBV5-6; there is no DNA to check the TCRdb D call of TRBD1. The V gene's germline CDR1 is SGHDT and CDR2 YYEEEE. CDR3 length equals 14 residues. The CDR3 loop is CASSLSGTLEEQYF.

The chain recombines TRBV28 with TRBJ1-6. CDR1 is MDHEN, CDR2 SYDVKM, per germline. The CDR3 spans 13 residues. CDR3 protein: CASSYQSNSPLHF.

The V call is TRBV7-8, the J call TRBJ2-3; TCRdb's D call of TRBD1 is untestable without DNA. Germline lookup yields CDR1 SGHVS and CDR2 FQNEAQ. The CDR3 spans 17 residues. CDR3 sequence reads: CASSPLRGGGFTDTQYF.

This chain connects TRBV9 to TRBJ2-2. The CDR3 runs 14 residues. The germline gives CDR1 SGDLS, CDR2 YYNGEE. CDR3 region: CASSGTSNTGELFF.

This chain connects TRBV7-8 to TRBJ1-5. The CDR3 covers 15 residues. CDR1 is SGHVS, CDR2 FQNEAQ, per germline. This CDR3 reads CASSSVAGPRGPQHF.

The V gene is TRBV5-1, the J gene TRBJ2-7; no DNA is available, so the TRBD1 call from TCRdb remains unchecked. CDR3 length equals 15 residues. Per the germline V gene, CDR1 is SGHRS and CDR2 is YFSETQ. CDR3 residues: CASSSVPGQGAEQYF.

This chain joins TRBV6-1 and TRBJ2-3; TCRdb's D call of TRBD1 is untestable without DNA. The CDR3 sequence is 14 residues long. The germline V gene encodes CDR1 MNHNS and CDR2 SASEGT. CDR3 in amino acids: CASSEPRDRGTQYF.

The chain couples TRBV20-1 to TRBJ2-5; TCRdb indicates TRBD2, and absent DNA this call remains unverified. The CDR3 spans 14 residues. Looked up from germline, CDR1 is DFQATT and CDR2 is SNEGSKA (reference sequence). CDR3 protein: CSASPWTREETQYF.

V gene TRBV27 combines with J gene TRBJ2-7; the D call of TRBD1 rests on TCRdb alone, since no DNA is present to check it. This CDR3 has 14 amino acids. Germline lookup yields CDR1 MNHEY and CDR2 SMNVEV (reference sequence). The CDR3 is CASSLLGQGNEQYF.

Here the CDR3 reads CASSGDSQAFF. The genes are TRBV12-3 or TRBV12-4 and TRBJ1-1. This CDR3 comprises 11 residues.

The chain carries TRBV4-3 and TRBJ2-7; the TCRdb call, TRBD1, lacks DNA for checking. The CDR3 spans 18 residues. The germline gives CDR1 LGHNA, CDR2 YSLEER. The CDR3 region is CASSQDWGQTRSAYEQYF.

The chain has TRBV9 and TRBJ2-1; TCRdb outputs TRBD1, but without DNA this stays unchecked. This CDR3 has 17 amino acids. The V gene's germline CDR1 is SGDLS and CDR2 YYNGEE. CDR3 sequence: CASSVVPGRGDSNEQFF.

The chain joins TRBV6-5 to TRBJ2-6. The CDR3 extends over 18 amino acids. In germline, CDR1 is MNHEY, CDR2 SVGAGI. The CDR3: CASSSNWQTSSGANVLTF.

This rearrangement joins TRBV12-3 or TRBV12-4 to TRBJ2-7; lacking DNA, the TRBD2 call made by TCRdb goes unchecked. The CDR3 is 15 residues long. This CDR3 reads CASSLRRDVSYEQYF.

V and J are TRBV20-1 and TRBJ2-3; as DNA is missing, the TRBD2 call by TCRdb cannot be tested. This CDR3 region has 14 residues. Germline-derived CDR1 and CDR2 are DFQATT and SNEGSKA (reference sequence). The chain's CDR3 is CSARVVGGSDTQYF.

This chain uses TRBV30 with TRBJ1-6; no DNA is available, so the TRBD1 call from TCRdb remains unchecked. The CDR3 totals 13 residues. The germline gives CDR1 GTSNPN, CDR2 SVGIG (reference sequence). The chain's CDR3 is CAETGQVNSPLHF.

The V call is TRBV4-1, the J call TRBJ2-7; TCRdb's assignment of TRBD1 cannot be checked, as there is no DNA. Germline assignment: CDR1 MGHRA and CDR2 YSYEKL. CDR3 length: 12 residues. The CDR3 reads CASSQDGGEQYF.